These 17 T cell receptor beta chains were all obtained from the same sample, sequenced in a study of metastatic and nonmetastatic thyroid tumors. Prior to thyroid surgery, none of the patients had received any treatment. TCRdb recomputed clones from the PCR reads via MiXCR. The data show 20,000 to 25,000 clones, with roughly 20% seen just once and under 30% held by the top ten. The sequencing input was blood. The source of these receptors is a female donor with papillary thyroid cancer or a benign thyroid nodule (not recorded which). Some clones in this sample may be carry-over from other donors' samples.

The CDR3 DNA follows: TGTGCCAGCAGTCGACAGGAAACGAGCACGCGGATCTATGGCTACACCTTC. This codes for CASSRQETSTRIYGYTF. The chain recombines TRBV6-1 with TRBJ1-2; D possibly corresponds to TRBD1 (6 bases). Germline values: CDR1 MNHNS, CDR2 SASEGT. The CDR3 consists of 17 residues. With 5 bases removed from V and 4 bases from J, the gap between germline ends came to 23 bases.

This clone was observed at least ten times. The chain recombines TRBV12-3 or TRBV12-4 with TRBJ1-1; possibly TRBD1 for D (5 bases). Trimming took 7 bases from V and 2 from J, leaving 14 bases between them. CDR3 length: 14 residues. The CDR3 protein is CASTPQTGNTEAFF. DNA for the CDR3: TGTGCCAGCACCCCTCAAACAGGTAACACTGAAGCTTTCTTT.

As for this clone: This could be a read error, since a much larger clone is one nucleotide away. V usage is TRBV20-1 and J usage is TRBJ2-5; 8 nucleotides match TRBD1. CDR1 and CDR2 (germline): DFQATT, SNEGSKA (reference sequence). The CDR3 length is 15 residues. The V and J ends lost 4 bases and 2 bases, in that order; junction bases with no gene match: 9. CDR3 DNA: TGCAGTGCTACACACCTAGACAGGGGACAAGAGACCCAGTACTTC. It is translated as CSATHLDRGQETQYF.

A note on this clone: Sequence at one end of the junction differs from germline and may be a read error. The gene calls are TRBV5-1 and TRBJ1-6, with 7 nucleotides matching TRBD1. The CDR3 consists of 14 residues. Germline V gene lookup returns CDR1 SGHRS and CDR2 YFSETQ. CDR3 sequence reads: CASRSQGLDSPLHF. The CDR3 coding sequence is TGCGCCAGCAGATCACAGGGGTTGGATTCACCGCTCCACTTT.

This clone was picked up many times. The rearrangement uses TRBV9 and TRBJ2-7, with 7 nucleotides matching TRBD1. Trimming cost V 4 bases and J 4 bases; bases outside gene matches: 2. CDR3 length equals 12 residues. Germline V CDR1 and CDR2: SGDLS, YYNGEE. In DNA, the CDR3 is TGTGCCAGCAGCCAACAGGGGTACGAGCAGTACTTC. Encoded protein: CASSQQGYEQYF.

This rearrangement joins TRBV11-2 to TRBJ2-7; D remains unclear. Trimming pared 8 bases from V and 2 bases from J, leaving 13 bases between. Germline CDR1 SGHAT, CDR2 FQNNGV. The CDR3 has 13 residues. The CDR3 bases are TGTGCCAGCTCATTTCAGGAAACCTACGAGCAGTACTTC. It is translated as CASSFQETYEQYF.

This clone has ten or more counts. A read error may account for a junction end that differs from germline. The same CDR3 also results from other DNA sequences found in this sample. The chain employs TRBV2 and TRBJ2-7, with TRBD2 matching over 7 bases. Germline V gene lookup returns CDR1 SNHLY and CDR2 FYNNEI. The CDR3 consists of 17 residues. The CDR3 here is CASSEELASGGTYEQYF. CDR3 nucleotides: TGTGCCAGCAGTGAAGAGCTAGCGTCGGGGGGAACCTATGAGCAGTACTTC.

The rearrangement uses TRBV11-2 and TRBJ2-7; weak D call: TRBD1 (6 bases). Between the trimmed V and J ends, which lost 6 bases and 3 bases, there was a span of 18 bases. The CDR3 length is 15 residues. Germline V gene data show CDR1 as SGHAT and CDR2 as FQNNGV. As DNA, the CDR3 is TGTGCCAGCAGGGAAACAGGGATGGGGCTCTACGAGCAGTACTTC. It encodes CASRETGMGLYEQYF.

The chain recombines TRBV7-8 with TRBJ2-1; D is ambiguous. CDR3 length equals 15 residues. V lost 0 bases and J lost 5, with 11 bases in between. Germline loops: CDR1 SGHVS, CDR2 FQNEAQ. This CDR3 reads CASSLATPRDNEQFF. DNA of the CDR3: TGTGCCAGCAGCTTAGCTACGCCCCGCGACAATGAGCAGTTCTTC.

Many counts were recorded for this clone. This chain links TRBV20-1 with TRBJ2-7, with 7 bases matching TRBD1. There are 11 residues in the CDR3. From germline, CDR1 is DFQATT and CDR2 SNEGSKA (reference sequence). CDR3 in amino acids: CSPGGTDEQYF. In nucleotides, the CDR3 is TGCAGCCCAGGGGGAACCGACGAGCAGTACTTC.

At least ten counts were recorded for this clone. This sequence joins TRBV30 and TRBJ1-3, with D uncertain. V lost 3 bases to trimming and J lost 8 bases, with 14 bases between them. Germline V lookup: CDR1 GTSNPN, CDR2 SVGIG (reference sequence). The CDR3 spans 13 residues. CDR3 DNA: TGTGCCTGGAGCCAAAACCAGGCGGACACCATATATTTT. The encoded protein is CAWSQNQADTIYF.

This clone was observed at least ten times. The chain links TRBV28 to TRBJ2-7, with TRBD2 matching 7 bases. V shed 3 bases and J 12 bases; nucleotides not matched to a gene: 14. Looked up from germline, CDR1 is MDHEN and CDR2 is SYDVKM. This CDR3 is 14 amino acids long. CDR3 sequence (DNA): TGTGCCAGCAGTTTTTCGGCGGGAGCCCCCCGGCTGTACTTC. This codes for CASSFSAGAPRLYF.

This clone was seen a few times. The CDR3 loop is CAARAYEQYF. For the CDR3, the DNA is TGTGCAGCACGTGCCTACGAGCAGTACTTC. The chain employs TRBV2 and TRBJ2-7; D is undetermined. CDR3 length: 10 residues. Germline-derived CDR1 and CDR2 are SNHLY and FYNNEI.

Only a few counts were recorded for this clone. A junction end diverges from the germline sequence, so it may reflect a read error. The genes are TRBV6-1 and TRBJ2-6; tentatively, D is TRBD1 (5 bases). CDR1 is MNHNS and CDR2 is SASEGT in the germline V gene. This CDR3 has 15 amino acids. The CDR3 DNA reads as TGTGCCAGCAGCGAAAGGACGTCTGGGGCAAACGTCCCGACTTTC. This encodes CASSERTSGANVPTF.

This clone was found a few times. V is TRBV11-2 and J is TRBJ2-1; D may be TRBD1 or TRBD2 (5 bases each). The V gene's germline CDR1 is SGHAT and CDR2 FQNNGV. This CDR3 has 16 residues. Trimming shortened V by 5 bases and J by 5 bases, and 19 bases separated the two germline ends. CDR3 region: CASSSKKADTNNEQFF. The CDR3 nucleotides are TGTGCCAGCAGCAGCAAGAAAGCGGACACCAACAATGAGCAGTTCTTC.

By its share, this clone is medium-sized. The chain couples TRBV28 to TRBJ2-7; 11 nucleotides agree with TRBD1. Per the germline V gene, CDR1 is MDHEN and CDR2 is SYDVKM. J was trimmed by 5 bases and V by 6 bases; bases with no gene match: 6. CDR3 size: 14 residues. The CDR3 protein is CASRPGQGGNEQYF. In DNA form, the CDR3 reads TGTGCCAGCAGACCGGGACAGGGGGGCAACGAGCAGTACTTC.

This clone showed up many times. The rearrangement uses TRBV3-1 and TRBJ1-1, with D maybe TRBD1 (5 bases). CDR1 and CDR2 from the germline V gene are LGHDT and YNNKEL (reference sequence). The CDR3 consists of 15 residues. The V end was cut by 3 bases, the J end by 6 bases, with 17 bases between. CDR3: CASSQGGGLSAEAFF. CDR3 nucleotide sequence: TGTGCCAGCAGCCAGGGGGGGGGACTCTCCGCTGAAGCTTTCTTT.